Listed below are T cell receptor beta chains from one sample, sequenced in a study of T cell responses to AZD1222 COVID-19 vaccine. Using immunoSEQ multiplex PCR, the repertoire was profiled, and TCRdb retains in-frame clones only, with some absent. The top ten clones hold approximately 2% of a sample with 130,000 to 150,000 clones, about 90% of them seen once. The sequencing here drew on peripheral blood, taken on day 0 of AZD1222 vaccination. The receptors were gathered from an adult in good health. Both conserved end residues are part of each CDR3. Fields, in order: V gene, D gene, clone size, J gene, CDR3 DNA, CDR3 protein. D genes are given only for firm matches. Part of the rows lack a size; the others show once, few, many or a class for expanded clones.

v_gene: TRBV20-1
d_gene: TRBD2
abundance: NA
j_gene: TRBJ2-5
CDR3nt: TGCAGTGCTAGTCATTGGGCTAGCGGGGGGGCCCACCAAGAGACCCAGTACTTC
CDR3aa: CSASHWASGGAHQETQYF

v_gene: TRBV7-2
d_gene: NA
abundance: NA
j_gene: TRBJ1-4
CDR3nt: TGTGCCAGCAGCTTAGGTATGGGCGAAGGTGAAAAACTGTTTTTT
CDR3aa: CASSLGMGEGEKLFF

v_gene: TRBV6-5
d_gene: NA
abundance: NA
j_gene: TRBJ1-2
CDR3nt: TGTGCCAGCAGACTGAAGGCCCTCTCCTATGGCTACACCTTC
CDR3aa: CASRLKALSYGYTF

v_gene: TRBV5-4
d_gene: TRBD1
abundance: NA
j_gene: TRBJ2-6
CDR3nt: TGTGCCAGCAGCTTGGACAGGGGCCCGGGATCTGGGGCCAACGTCCTGACTTTC
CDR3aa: CASSLDRGPGSGANVLTF

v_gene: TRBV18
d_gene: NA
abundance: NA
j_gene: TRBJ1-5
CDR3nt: TGTGCCAGCTCACAAGGGTTTGACAGGTTCTCGGTGTCCCAGCATTTT
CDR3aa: CASSQGFDRFSVSQHF

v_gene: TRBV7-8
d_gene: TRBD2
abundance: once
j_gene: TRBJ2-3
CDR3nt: TGTGCCAGCAGCCCACCCGGACTAGCGGGCACAGATACGCAGTATTTT
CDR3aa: CASSPPGLAGTDTQYF

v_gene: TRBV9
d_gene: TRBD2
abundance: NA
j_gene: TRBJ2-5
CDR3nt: TGTGCCAGCAGCCTTACTAGCGGGGGGGACCAAGAGACCCAGTACTTC
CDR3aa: CASSLTSGGDQETQYF

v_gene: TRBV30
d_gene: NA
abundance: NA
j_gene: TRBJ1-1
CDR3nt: TGTGCCTGGAGTCAGTTGAACACTGAAGCTTTCTTT
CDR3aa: CAWSQLNTEAFF

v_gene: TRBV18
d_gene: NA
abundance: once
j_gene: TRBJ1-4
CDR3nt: TGTGCCAGCTCGCCCAGGGATAATGAAAAACTGTTTTTT
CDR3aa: CASSPRDNEKLFF

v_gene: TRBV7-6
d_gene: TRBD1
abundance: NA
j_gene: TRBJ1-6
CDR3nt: TGTGCCAGCAGCTTAGGGACAGGGGGGATTTCACCCCTCCACTTT
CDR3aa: CASSLGTGGISPLHF

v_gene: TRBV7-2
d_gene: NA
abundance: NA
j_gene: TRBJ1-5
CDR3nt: TGTGCCAGCAGCTTAGAGGCAGGCGGCCAGCCCCAGCATTTT
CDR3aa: CASSLEAGGQPQHF

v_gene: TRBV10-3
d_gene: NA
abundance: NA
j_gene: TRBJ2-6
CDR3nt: TGTGCCATCAGTGATATACGCATCTCTGGGGCCAACGTCCTGACTTTC
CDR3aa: CAISDIRISGANVLTF

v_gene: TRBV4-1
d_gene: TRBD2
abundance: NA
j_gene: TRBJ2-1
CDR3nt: TGCGCCAGCAGCCAAGGGGGGACTAGCATCAATGAGCAGTTCTTC
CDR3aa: CASSQGGTSINEQFF

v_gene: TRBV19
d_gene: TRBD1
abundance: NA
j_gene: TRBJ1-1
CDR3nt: TGTGCCAGTAACCAGGGACAGTACACTGAAGCTTTCTTT
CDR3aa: CASNQGQYTEAFF

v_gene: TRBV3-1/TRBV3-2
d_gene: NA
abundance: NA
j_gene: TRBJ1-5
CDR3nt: TGTGCCAGCAGCCAAGATTTGGTCAATCAGCCCCAGCATTTT
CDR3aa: CASSQDLVNQPQHF

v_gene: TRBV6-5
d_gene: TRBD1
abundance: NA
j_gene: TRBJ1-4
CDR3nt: TGTGCCAGCAGCAGTACCGGGACAGGGTCTGAAAAACTGTTTTTT
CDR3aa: CASSSTGTGSEKLFF

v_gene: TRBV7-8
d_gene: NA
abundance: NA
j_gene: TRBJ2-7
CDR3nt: TGTGCCAGCAGACGTCCGGACAGCTACGAGCAGTACTTC
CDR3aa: CASRRPDSYEQYF

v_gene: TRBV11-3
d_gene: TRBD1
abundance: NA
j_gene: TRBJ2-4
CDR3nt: TGTGCCAGCAGCAGTCGGACAGGGAGGCCCAAAAACATTCAGTACTTC
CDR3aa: CASSSRTGRPKNIQYF

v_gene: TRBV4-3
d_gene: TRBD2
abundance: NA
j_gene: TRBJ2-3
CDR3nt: TGCGCCAGCAGCCCGGGGAGACTAGCGGGGGGCATGGATACGCAGTATTTT
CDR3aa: CASSPGRLAGGMDTQYF

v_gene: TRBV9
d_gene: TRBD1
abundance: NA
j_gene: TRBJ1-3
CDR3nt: TGTGCCAGCAGCGGAGGGGGACAGGGAAACACCATATATTTT
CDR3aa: CASSGGGQGNTIYF

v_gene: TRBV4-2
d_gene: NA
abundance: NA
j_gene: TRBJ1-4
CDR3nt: TGTGCCAGCAGCCAAGTGCTTCCCCGGGGGGCAACTAATGAAAAACTGTTTTTT
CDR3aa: CASSQVLPRGATNEKLFF

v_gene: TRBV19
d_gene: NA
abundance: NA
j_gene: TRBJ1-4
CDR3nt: TGTGCCAGTAGTACGTTAGACGCTATAAGTGAAAAACTGTTTTTT
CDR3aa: CASSTLDAISEKLFF

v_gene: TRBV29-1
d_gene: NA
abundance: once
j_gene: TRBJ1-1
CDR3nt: TGCAGCGCCCTGGACCGAGTGCAGACTGAAGCTTTCTTT
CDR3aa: CSALDRVQTEAFF

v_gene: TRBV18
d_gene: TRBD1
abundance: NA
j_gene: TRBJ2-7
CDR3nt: TGTGCCAGCGCGACAGGGACCGCTGGTGGGGAGCAGTACTTC
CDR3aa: CASATGTAGGEQYF

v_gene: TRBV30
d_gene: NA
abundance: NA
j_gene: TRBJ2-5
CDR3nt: TGTGCCTGGAGTGTATTTCCACAGACCCAGTACTTC
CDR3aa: CAWSVFPQTQYF

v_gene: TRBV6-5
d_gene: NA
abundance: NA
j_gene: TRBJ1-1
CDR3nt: TGTGCCAGCATGGGGGTGGGCACTGAAGCTTTCTTT
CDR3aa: CASMGVGTEAFF

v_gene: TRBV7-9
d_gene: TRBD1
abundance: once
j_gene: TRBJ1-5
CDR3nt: TGTGCCAGCAGCCGGGGGACAGCCAGCCAGCCCCAGCATTTT
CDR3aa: CASSRGTASQPQHF

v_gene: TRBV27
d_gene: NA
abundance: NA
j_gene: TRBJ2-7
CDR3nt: TGTGCCAGCAGTTTGCGACCCAGTCCCCTACGCTACGAGCAGTACTTC
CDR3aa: CASSLRPSPLRYEQYF

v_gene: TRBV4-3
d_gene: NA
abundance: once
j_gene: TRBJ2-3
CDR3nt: TGCGCCAGCAGCCAGCAGGGCACAGATACGCAGTATTTT
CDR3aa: CASSQQGTDTQYF

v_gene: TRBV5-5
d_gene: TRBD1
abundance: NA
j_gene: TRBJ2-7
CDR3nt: TGTGCCAGCAGCCGCACCGAGAGACAGGGTGGAGCCTACGAGCAGTACTTC
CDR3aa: CASSRTERQGGAYEQYF

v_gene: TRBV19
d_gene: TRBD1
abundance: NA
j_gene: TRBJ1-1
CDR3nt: TGTGCCAGTAGTGACAGGGGGCAAGGGAACACTGAAGCTTTCTTT
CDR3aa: CASSDRGQGNTEAFF

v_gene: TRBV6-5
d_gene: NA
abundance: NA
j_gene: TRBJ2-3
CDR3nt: TGTGCCAGCGGGGGTATGAGAGATACGCAGTATTTT
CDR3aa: CASGGMRDTQYF

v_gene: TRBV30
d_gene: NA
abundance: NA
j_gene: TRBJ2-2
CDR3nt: TGTGCCTGGAGTGGGACTGGGACCGGGGAGCTGTTTTTT
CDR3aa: CAWSGTGTGELFF

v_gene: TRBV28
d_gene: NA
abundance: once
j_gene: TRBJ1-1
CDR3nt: TGTGCCAATCAAAGGTTACTGAACACTGAAGCTTTCTTT
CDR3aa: CANQRLLNTEAFF

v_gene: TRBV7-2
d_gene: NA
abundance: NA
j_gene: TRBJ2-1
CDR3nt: TGTGCCAGCAGCTTAGGGCCATATAACAATGAGCAGTTCTTC
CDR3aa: CASSLGPYNNEQFF

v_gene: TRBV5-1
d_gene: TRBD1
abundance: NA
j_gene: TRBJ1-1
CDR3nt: TGCGCCAGCAGCTTGGCCGACAGGGGTAATACTGAAGCTTTCTTT
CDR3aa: CASSLADRGNTEAFF

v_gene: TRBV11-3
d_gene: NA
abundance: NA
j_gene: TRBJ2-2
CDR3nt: TGTGCCAGCAGTCGAAACCGGGACGTCGGGGAGCTGTTTTTT
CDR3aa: CASSRNRDVGELFF

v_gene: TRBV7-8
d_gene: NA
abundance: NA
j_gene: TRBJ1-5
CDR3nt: TGTGCCAGCAGCTTAGTGGGGGGCAATCAGCCCCAGCATTTT
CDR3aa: CASSLVGGNQPQHF

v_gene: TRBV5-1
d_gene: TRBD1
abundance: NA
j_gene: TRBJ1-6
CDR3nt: TGCGCCAGCAGCGTGGACAGGCCGGGGAATTCACCCCTCCACTTT
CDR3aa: CASSVDRPGNSPLHF

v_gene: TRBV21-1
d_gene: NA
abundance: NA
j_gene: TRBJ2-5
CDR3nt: TGTGCCAGCAGGAGGGGTCGAGCGGAGACCCAGTACTTC
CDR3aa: CASRRGRAETQYF

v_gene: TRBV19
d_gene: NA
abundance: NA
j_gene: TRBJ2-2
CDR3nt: TGTGCCAGTAGTCTGCAGGGATCCGGGGAGCTGTTTTTT
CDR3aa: CASSLQGSGELFF

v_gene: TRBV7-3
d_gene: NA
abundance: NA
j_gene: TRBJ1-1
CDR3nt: TGTGCCAGCAGCTTAAGCAGGGTTGGTGAAGCTTTCTTT
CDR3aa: CASSLSRVGEAFF

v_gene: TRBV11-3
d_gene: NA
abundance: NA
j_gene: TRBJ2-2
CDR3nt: TGTGCCAGCAGCCAACAGGGTGTGAACACCGGGGAGCTGTTTTTT
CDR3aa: CASSQQGVNTGELFF

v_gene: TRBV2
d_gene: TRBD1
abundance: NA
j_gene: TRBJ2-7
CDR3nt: TGTGCCAGCAGTGACCCGGGACAGGGGACTATCTACGAGCAGTACTTC
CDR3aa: CASSDPGQGTIYEQYF

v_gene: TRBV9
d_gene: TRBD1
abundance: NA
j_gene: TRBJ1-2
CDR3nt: TGTGCCAGCAAGAAGGGGACAGGCGTTTATGGCTACACCTTC
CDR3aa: CASKKGTGVYGYTF

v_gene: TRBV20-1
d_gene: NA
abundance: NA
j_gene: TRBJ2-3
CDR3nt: TGCAGTGCTAGTACTAGTAGCACAGATACGCAGTATTTT
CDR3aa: CSASTSSTDTQYF

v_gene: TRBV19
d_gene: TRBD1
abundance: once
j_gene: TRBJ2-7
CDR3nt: TGTGCCAGTAGTGTCCGGGACAGGGGTCACTACGAGCAGTACTTC
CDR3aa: CASSVRDRGHYEQYF

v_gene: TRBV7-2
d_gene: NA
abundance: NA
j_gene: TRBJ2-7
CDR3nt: TGTGCCAGCAGCTTATCAGGAAGTTCGTTCGAGCAGTACTTC
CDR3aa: CASSLSGSSFEQYF

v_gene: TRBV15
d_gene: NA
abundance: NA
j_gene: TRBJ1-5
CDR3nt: TGTGCCACCAGCAGAGACAGGGACTGGAATCAGCCCCAGCATTTT
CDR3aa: CATSRDRDWNQPQHF

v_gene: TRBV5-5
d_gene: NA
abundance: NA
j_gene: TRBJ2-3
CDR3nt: TGTGCCAGCAGCTTGGAAGCCACAGATACGCAGTATTTT
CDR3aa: CASSLEATDTQYF

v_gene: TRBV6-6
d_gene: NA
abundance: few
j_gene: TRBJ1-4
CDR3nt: TGTGCCAGCACCTTACGGGGGGGTACGAGTGAAAAACTGTTTTTT
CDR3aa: CASTLRGGTSEKLFF

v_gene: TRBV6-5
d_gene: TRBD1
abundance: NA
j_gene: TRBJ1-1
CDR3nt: TGTGCCAGCAGTCGACCCGGACAGGGTAACACTGAAGCTTTCTTT
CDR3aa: CASSRPGQGNTEAFF

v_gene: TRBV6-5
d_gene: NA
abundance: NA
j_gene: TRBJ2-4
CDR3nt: TGTGCCAGCAGTCAACAGGGCTTCAAAAACATTCAGTACTTC
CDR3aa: CASSQQGFKNIQYF

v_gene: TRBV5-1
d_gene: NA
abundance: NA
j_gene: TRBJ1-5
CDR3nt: TGCGCCAGCAGCAATGAAGGCAATCAGCCCCAGCATTTT
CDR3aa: CASSNEGNQPQHF

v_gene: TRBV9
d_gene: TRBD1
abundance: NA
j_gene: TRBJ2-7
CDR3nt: TGTGCCAGCAGTAGACAGGGATCGATGGCCTACGAGCAGTACTTC
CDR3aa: CASSRQGSMAYEQYF